These 24 T cell receptor beta chains were all obtained from the same sample, sequenced in a study of shared clonotypes between healthy human individuals. It was CD45RO-negative cells, positively selected for CCR7, that made up naive CD8 cells, with terminally differentiated effector memory CD45RA+ cells excluded. The table came from immunoSEQ multiplex PCR; TCRdb's copy has only in-frame clones and leaves some out. Altogether roughly 2 million clones are present, less than 95% being singletons, with the ten largest covering 0.9% to 1.3%. The specimen was naive CD8+ T cells sorted from blood. These TCRs come from a man aged 18 to 30 in good health.

The chain recombines TRBV9 with TRBJ2-3; TRBD1 aligns across 8 bases. The germline V gene has CDR1 SGDLS and CDR2 YYNGEE. V lost 4 bases and J lost 1; bases outside the gene matches: 11. The CDR3 contains 17 residues. The CDR3 DNA reads TGTGCCAGCAGCTTCTCAATGTCAGGGGGCGGCACAGATACGCAGTATTTT. This sequence encodes CASSFSMSGGGTDTQYF. The full variable domain, with the rest looked up from reference TRBV9 and TRBJ2-3, is DSGVTQTPKHLITATGQRVTLRCSPRSGDLSVYWYQQSLDQGLQFLIQYYNGEERAKGNILERFSAQQFPDLHSELNLSSLELGDSALYFCASSFSMSGGGTDTQYFGPGTRLTVL.

The chain joins TRBV2 to TRBJ1-1; unclear D gene. Between the trimmed V and J ends, which lost 6 bases and 2 bases, there was a span of 10 bases. Germline values: CDR1 SNHLY, CDR2 FYNNEI. The CDR3 is made up of 13 amino acids. CDR3 nucleotides: TGTGCCAGCAGGCCCGGAGTCAACACTGAAGCTTTCTTT. Translating gives CASRPGVNTEAFF.

The V call is TRBV7-6, the J call TRBJ2-2; D may correspond to TRBD1 or TRBD2 (5 bases each). The V gene lost 1 base and the J gene lost 2 bases, with 17 bases spanning the gap. This CDR3 spans 18 amino acids. Germline values: CDR1 SGHVS, CDR2 FNYEAQ. The CDR3: CASSLEAGTWTNTGELFF. In DNA form, the CDR3 reads TGTGCCAGCAGCTTAGAGGCAGGGACCTGGACTAACACCGGGGAGCTGTTTTTT.

The V call is TRBV10-3, the J call TRBJ1-1; D ambiguous. The CDR3 totals 16 residues. CDR1 is ENHRY, CDR2 SYGVKD, per germline. V lost 2 bases to trimming and J lost 4 bases, with 17 bases between them. The CDR3 nucleotides are TGTGCCATCAGTGAGCCCCATGAGGATATGGGCACTGAAGCTTTCTTT. Its translation is CAISEPHEDMGTEAFF.

The genes are TRBV11-2 and TRBJ2-2; no firm D call. The germline V and J ends were trimmed by 4 bases and 4 bases, with 10 bases remaining between them. The CDR3 is 14 amino acids. Germline lookup yields CDR1 SGHAT and CDR2 FQNNGV. The CDR3 reads CASSSLRGTGELFF. Written as DNA, the CDR3 is TGTGCCAGCAGCTCCCTTCGCGGCACCGGGGAGCTGTTTTTT.

The genes are TRBV27 and TRBJ2-1, with D perhaps matching TRBD2 (5 bases). CDR1 is MNHEY, CDR2 SMNVEV, per germline (reference sequence). The CDR3 spans 12 residues. V lost 4 bases, J lost 10 bases, and 11 bases lay in between. The CDR3 DNA is TGTGCCAGCAGTTCCCGGTTAGCGGAGCAGTTCTTC. This gives the protein CASSSRLAEQFF.

This sequence joins TRBV5-1 and TRBJ1-2; D possibly corresponds to TRBD1 (6 bases). V dropped 5 bases and J dropped 4 bases, with 15 bases sitting between them. This CDR3 comprises 14 residues. Looked up from germline, CDR1 is SGHRS and CDR2 is YFSETQ. The CDR3 loop reads CASSSQGFGYGYTF. DNA for the CDR3: TGCGCCAGCAGTTCACAGGGATTTGGCTATGGCTACACCTTC.

This clone was recorded only once. V usage is TRBV10-3 and J usage is TRBJ2-4; TRBD2 matches 8 bases. The junction had 9 bases not matched to a gene; V was cut back by 0 bases and J by 5 bases. The germline V gene encodes CDR1 ENHRY and CDR2 SYGVKD. The CDR3 loop spans 17 amino acids. CDR3 nucleotide sequence: TGTGCCATCAGTGAGTCGAACACGGGGGGGTCCGAAAACATTCAGTACTTC. This gives the protein CAISESNTGGSENIQYF.

The chain has TRBV30 and TRBJ1-4; the D gene is possibly TRBD1 (5 bases). This CDR3 is built from 15 residues. Germline V lookup: CDR1 GTSNPN, CDR2 SVGIG (reference sequence). Trimming stripped 1 base from V and 7 bases from J, with 16 bases between. The DNA of the CDR3 is TGTGCCTGGAGTGGGGGGGGTGCGATTGGTGAAAAACTGTTTTTT. Its protein product is CAWSGGGAIGEKLFF.

The chain uses TRBV28 and TRBJ2-3; D not resolved. CDR3 length equals 12 residues. V was shortened by 2 bases and J by 4 bases, with 4 bases between the two germline ends. Germline V gives CDR1 MDHEN, CDR2 SYDVKM. The CDR3 coding sequence is TGTGCCAGCAGTTTAGGTTCAGATACGCAGTATTTT. Residues: CASSLGSDTQYF.

The rearrangement joins TRBV6-5 to TRBJ2-1; no clear D. There are 16 residues in the CDR3. V was trimmed by 0 bases and J by 4 bases, leaving 13 bases between them. CDR1 is MNHEY, CDR2 SVGAGI, per germline. CDR3 coding DNA: TGTGCCAGCAGTTACTCGGTAGGGCAGCTTTACAATGAGCAGTTCTTC. Translation: CASSYSVGQLYNEQFF.

The chain joins TRBV28 to TRBJ2-7; 8 nucleotides match TRBD1. With 4 bases clipped from V and 0 bases from J, the junction kept 5 bases outside the gene matches. Germline V gene data show CDR1 as MDHEN and CDR2 as SYDVKM. The CDR3 is made up of 15 amino acids. The CDR3 nucleotides are TGTGCCAGCAGTTACCGGGACAGGAGCTCCTACGAGCAGTACTTC. This sequence encodes CASSYRDRSSYEQYF.

The chain carries TRBV5-6 and TRBJ2-3; tentative D call: TRBD1 (5 bases). Germline assignment: CDR1 SGHDT and CDR2 YYEEEE. This CDR3 region has 15 residues. V gave up 0 bases and J gave up 4 bases, with 12 bases separating them. CDR3 bases: TGTGCCAGCAGCTTGGTGCAGGGTTCGGCAGATACGCAGTATTTT. The encoded protein is CASSLVQGSADTQYF.

This clone was seen a handful of times. Other nucleotide sequences from this sample produce the same CDR3. The V call is TRBV9, the J call TRBJ2-7; TRBD1 might be the D (5 bases). V was clipped by 0 bases and J by 0 bases, with 7 bases between them. The CDR3 contains 14 residues. Germline V CDR1 and CDR2: SGDLS, YYNGEE. CDR3 DNA sequence: TGTGCCAGCAGCGTAGGACAGAGCTCCTACGAGCAGTACTTC. Protein sequence: CASSVGQSSYEQYF.

The DNA for the CDR3 is TGTGCCAGCAGTTCCCGAGGGGAGCGCGAGCAGTACTTC. Its protein product is CASSSRGEREQYF. The chain employs TRBV6-5 and TRBJ2-7; D might be TRBD1 or TRBD2, each matching 5 bases. Germline CDR1 and CDR2: MNHEY and SVGAGI. This CDR3 has 13 amino acids. Trimming stripped 4 bases from V and 6 bases from J, with 13 bases between.

The chain carries TRBV4-1 and TRBJ2-7, with D maybe TRBD1 (6 bases). The CDR3 covers 15 residues. Trimming removed 1 base from V and 2 bases from J, with 12 bases in between. Germline assignment: CDR1 MGHRA and CDR2 YSYEKL. The CDR3 region has the DNA TGCGCCAGCAGCCAAGTCCCCGGGACAACCTACGAGCAGTACTTC. This encodes CASSQVPGTTYEQYF.

The chain couples TRBV9 to TRBJ2-2, with 8 bases lining up with TRBD2. V shed 4 bases and J 7 bases; nucleotides not matched to a gene: 15. CDR1 is SGDLS, CDR2 YYNGEE, per germline. CDR3 length equals 17 residues. CDR3 sequence (DNA): TGTGCCAGCAGCCCGGAGGGGACGAGCGGGAGTAACGGGGAGCTGTTTTTT. The encoded protein is CASSPEGTSGSNGELFF.

The chain combines TRBV5-1 with TRBJ2-5; 8 bases agree with TRBD1. The V gene end was trimmed by 5 bases and the J gene end by 2 bases; junction bases not matched to a gene: 23. The CDR3 runs 20 residues. Germline CDR1 SGHRS, CDR2 YFSETQ. As DNA, the CDR3 is TGCGCCAGCAGTCCCCGTGACAGGGGAATGACGTCTCCGGGGCAAGAGACCCAGTACTTC. Encoded protein: CASSPRDRGMTSPGQETQYF.

The CDR3 region has the DNA TGTGCCAGCAGCCCTGAGGCCCAGGGTGGCTATGGCTACACCTTC. Residues: CASSPEAQGGYGYTF. The chain employs TRBV5-6 and TRBJ1-2; tentative D call: TRBD1 (5 bases). Per the germline V gene, CDR1 is SGHDT and CDR2 is YYEEEE. The CDR3 extends over 15 amino acids. The ends were cut back, 4 bases at V and 4 bases at J, with 17 bases in the middle.

The chain has TRBV18 and TRBJ2-7, with 7 positions matching TRBD2. The ends lost 0 bases at V and 1 base at J; junction bases unmatched: 3. CDR1 KGHSH and CDR2 LQKENI come from the germline V gene. This CDR3 contains 15 residues. Here the CDR3 DNA reads TGTGCCAGCTCACCACCAAGCGGGAATTCCTACGAGCAGTACTTC. It is translated as CASSPPSGNSYEQYF.

Comment on this clone: One base away lies a much larger clone, so this may be a sequencing read error. The chain uses TRBV7-9 and TRBJ2-5; 8 bases fit TRBD2. Per the germline V gene, CDR1 is SEHNR and CDR2 is FQNEAQ (reference sequence). J gave up 2 bases and V 2 bases, and 1 base lay outside the gene matches. This CDR3 is built from 14 residues. The CDR3: CASSLIAGQETQYF. The DNA of the CDR3 is TGTGCCAGCAGCTTAATAGCGGGACAAGAGACCCAGTACTTC.

This chain uses TRBV7-9 with TRBJ1-2; 10 bases map to TRBD1. This CDR3 has 13 amino acids. The V gene end was trimmed by 4 bases and the J gene end by 6 bases; junction bases not matched to a gene: 2. CDR1 and CDR2 (germline): SEHNR, FQNEAQ (reference sequence). CDR3 loop: CASSSDRGNGYTF. The CDR3 DNA is TGTGCCAGCAGCTCGGACAGGGGGAATGGCTACACCTTC. The entire variable domain, with the rest obtained from reference TRBV7-9 and TRBJ1-2, is as follows: DTGVSQNPRHKITKRGQNVTFRCDPISEHNRLYWYRQTLGQGPEFLTYFQNEAQLEKSRLLSDRFSAERPKGSFSTLEIQRTEQGDSAMYLCASSSDRGNGYTFGSGTRLTVV.

CDR3 nucleotide sequence: TGTGCCACCGAAAATGTGGGGACTACGGATGAGGAGCAGTACTTC. Translation: CATENVGTTDEEQYF. The chain joins TRBV10-3 to TRBJ2-7, with 7 bases identical to TRBD2. Trimming at V came to 10 bases and at J to 7 bases, leaving 19 bases not matched to a gene. This CDR3 contains 15 residues. Germline-derived CDR1 and CDR2 are ENHRY and SYGVKD.

This rearrangement joins TRBV27 to TRBJ1-1; 8 bases are a match to TRBD1. Germline V CDR1 and CDR2: MNHEY, SMNVEV (reference sequence). CDR3 length: 12 residues. The J segment lost 7 bases and the V segment lost 8 bases, leaving 6 bases of the junction unmatched. DNA of the CDR3: TGTGCCAGCGGACAGGGTATGATTGAAGCTTTCTTT. Amino acid sequence: CASGQGMIEAFF.